The 10 T cell receptor beta chains below come from one sample, sequenced in a study of OX40 agonist ivuxolimab in advanced cancers. Using immunoSEQ multiplex PCR, the repertoire was profiled, and TCRdb retains in-frame clones only, with some absent. This repertoire shows roughly 70,000 clones, approximately 81% found once; its top ten account for under 4.5%. The sequencing used CD4+ or CD8+ T cells sorted from blood, collected in a trial of the OX40 agonist ivuxolimab. The source is an adult with an advanced solid tumor such as melanoma, head and neck, liver or kidney cancer.

CDR3 protein: CASSLVLGVTDTQYF. The CDR3 DNA sequence: TGTGCCAGCAGTCTGGTATTAGGGGTCACAGATACGCAGTATTTT. The V call is TRBV28, the J call TRBJ2-3, with TRBD1 as a possible D gene (5 bases). Germline V CDR1 and CDR2: MDHEN, SYDVKM. V was shortened by 5 bases and J by 2 bases, with 14 bases between the two germline ends. The CDR3 sequence is 15 residues long.

The chain uses TRBV5-5 and TRBJ1-2; TRBD1 might be the D (6 bases). CDR3 length equals 16 residues. The germline V and J ends were trimmed by 0 bases and 7 bases, with 19 bases remaining between them. Germline loops: CDR1 SGHKS, CDR2 YYEKEE (reference sequence). CDR3 sequence: CASSLGPSQGGGGYTF. The CDR3 region has the DNA TGTGCCAGCAGCTTGGGCCCCTCACAGGGCGGGGGTGGCTACACCTTC.

The V gene is TRBV11-3, the J gene TRBJ2-2, with D perhaps matching TRBD1 (5 bases). Trimming shortened V by 1 base and J by 6 bases, and 12 bases separated the two germline ends. The germline V gene has CDR1 SGHNT and CDR2 YENEEA. The CDR3 is made up of 15 amino acids. The CDR3 bases are TGTGCCAGCAGCTTAGGCCAGGGTGGCGCCGGGGAGCTGTTTTTT. It is translated as CASSLGQGGAGELFF. Filled out from reference TRBV11-3 and TRBJ2-2, the complete variable domain reads EAGVVQSPRYKIIEKKQPVAFWCNPISGHNTLYWYLQNLGQGPELLIRYENEEAVDDSQLPKDRFSAERLKGVDSTLKIQPAELGDSAVYLCASSLGQGGAGELFFGEGSRLTVL.

The chain combines TRBV5-4 with TRBJ1-1; tentatively, D is TRBD1 (5 bases). Deletions cut 0 bases from V and 1 base from J, with 10 bases between. This CDR3 has 15 amino acids. The germline V gene encodes CDR1 SGHNT and CDR2 YYREEE (reference sequence). DNA for the CDR3: TGTGCCAGCAGCTTGGATATGGGGACGAACACTGAAGCTTTCTTT. It encodes CASSLDMGTNTEAFF.

This chain connects TRBV5-5 to TRBJ1-3, with D uncertain. Trimming took 5 bases from V and 2 from J, leaving 11 bases between them. The CDR3 totals 14 residues. Germline lookup yields CDR1 SGHKS and CDR2 YYEKEE (reference sequence). CDR3: CASSQGRTGNTIYF. CDR3 DNA: TGTGCCAGCAGTCAAGGGAGGACTGGAAACACCATATATTTT. Looking up the rest from reference TRBV5-5 and TRBJ1-3 gives the full variable domain: DAGVTQSPTHLIKTRGQQVTLRCSPISGHKSVSWYQQVLGQGPQFIFQYYEKEERGRGNFPDRFSARQFPNYSSELNVNALLLGDSALYLCASSQGRTGNTIYFGEGSWLTVV.

The chain joins TRBV7-8 to TRBJ1-2; D gene uncertain. V dropped 5 bases and J dropped 7 bases, with 14 bases sitting between them. The germline gives CDR1 SGHVS, CDR2 FQNEAQ. The CDR3 is made up of 13 amino acids. CDR3 sequence: CASSPDRTGGYTF. The CDR3, as DNA: TGTGCCAGCAGCCCCGACCGGACTGGTGGCTACACCTTC.

The gene calls are TRBV10-2 and TRBJ2-1; D gene uncertain. This CDR3 has 16 amino acids. Germline lookup yields CDR1 WSHSY and CDR2 SAAADI. V lost 4 bases and J 0 bases, leaving 13 bases between the germline ends. CDR3 protein: CASSGLQPSSYNEQFF. The CDR3 DNA reads TGCGCCAGCAGTGGGCTTCAGCCCAGCTCCTACAATGAGCAGTTCTTC.

J is TRBJ2-1 and V is TRBV5-1; 9 nucleotides agree with TRBD1. Germline V lookup: CDR1 SGHRS, CDR2 YFSETQ. The CDR3 has 14 residues. V gave up 4 bases and J gave up 7 bases; unmatched junction bases: 6. The CDR3 region is CASSAGTGKNEQFF. CDR3 coding DNA: TGCGCCAGCAGCGCCGGGACAGGGAAGAATGAGCAGTTCTTC.

V usage is TRBV12-5 and J usage is TRBJ1-1, with D uncertain. CDR3 length: 13 amino acids. Germline V gene data show CDR1 as LGHNT and CDR2 as FRNRAP. V was shortened by 6 bases and J by 5 bases, with 13 bases between the two germline ends. The CDR3: CASGVTPGTEAFF. The CDR3 DNA sequence: TGTGCTAGTGGAGTGACCCCGGGGACTGAAGCTTTCTTT. Full variable domain (outside the CDR3, taken from reference TRBV12-5 and TRBJ1-1): DARVTQTPRHKVTEMGQEVTMRCQPILGHNTVFWYRQTMMQGLELLAYFRNRAPLDDSGMPKDRFSAEMPDATLATLKIQPSEPRDSAVYFCASGVTPGTEAFFGQGTRLTVV.

The chain employs TRBV5-1 and TRBJ1-2; possibly TRBD1 for D (5 bases). The germline V and J ends were trimmed by 0 bases and 3 bases, with 9 bases remaining between them. This CDR3 region has 14 residues. Germline CDR1 SGHRS, CDR2 YFSETQ. The CDR3 sequence is CASSLEDTDYGYTF. CDR3 bases: TGCGCCAGCAGCTTGGAGGACACTGACTATGGCTACACCTTC.